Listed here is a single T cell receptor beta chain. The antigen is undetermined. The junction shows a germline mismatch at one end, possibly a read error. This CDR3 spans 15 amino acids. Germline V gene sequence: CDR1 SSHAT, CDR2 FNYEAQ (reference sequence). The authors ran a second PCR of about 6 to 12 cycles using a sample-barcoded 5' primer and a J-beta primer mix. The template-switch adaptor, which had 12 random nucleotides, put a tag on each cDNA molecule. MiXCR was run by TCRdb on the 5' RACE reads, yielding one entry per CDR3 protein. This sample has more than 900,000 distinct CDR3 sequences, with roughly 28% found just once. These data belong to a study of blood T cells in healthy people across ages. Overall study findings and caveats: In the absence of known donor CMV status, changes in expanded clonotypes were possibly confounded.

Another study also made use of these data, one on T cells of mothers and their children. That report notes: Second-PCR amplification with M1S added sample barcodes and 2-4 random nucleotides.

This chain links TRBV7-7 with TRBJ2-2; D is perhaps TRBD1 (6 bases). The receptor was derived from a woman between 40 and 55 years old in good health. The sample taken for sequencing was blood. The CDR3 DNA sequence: TGTGCTAGCAGCCCCGACAGGCGGGCGACCGGGGAGCTGTTTTTT. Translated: CASSPDRRATGELFF.